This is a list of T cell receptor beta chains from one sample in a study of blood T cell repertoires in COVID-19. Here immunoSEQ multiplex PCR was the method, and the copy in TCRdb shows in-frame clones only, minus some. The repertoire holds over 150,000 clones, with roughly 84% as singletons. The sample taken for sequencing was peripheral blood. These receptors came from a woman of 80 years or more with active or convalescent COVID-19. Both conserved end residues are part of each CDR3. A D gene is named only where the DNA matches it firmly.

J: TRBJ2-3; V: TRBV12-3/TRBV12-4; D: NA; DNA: TGTGCCAGCAGTCGGTACACAGATACGCAGTATTTT; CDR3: CASSRYTDTQYF
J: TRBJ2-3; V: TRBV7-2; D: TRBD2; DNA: TGTGCCAGCAGCCGGGGGCTAGCGGGAGCCACAGATACGCAGTATTTT; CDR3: CASSRGLAGATDTQYF
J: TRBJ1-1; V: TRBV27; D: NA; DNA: TGTGCCAGCACCTTGTCAGGGCCCATGAACACTGAAGCTTTCTTT; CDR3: CASTLSGPMNTEAFF
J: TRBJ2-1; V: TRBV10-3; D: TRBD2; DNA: TGTGCCATCGGTTCTGGAGAACCGGGACTAGCGGGAGCTGAGCAGTTCTTC; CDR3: CAIGSGEPGLAGAEQFF
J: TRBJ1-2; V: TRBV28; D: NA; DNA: TGTGCCAGCACTCGGGGATCTAACTATGGCTACACCTTC; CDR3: CASTRGSNYGYTF
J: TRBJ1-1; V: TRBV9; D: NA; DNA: TGTGCCAGCAGCGAATCGACAAGGAACACTGAAGCTTTCTTT; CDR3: CASSESTRNTEAFF
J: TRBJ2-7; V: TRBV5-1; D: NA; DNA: TGCGCCAGCAGCTTGCAGGGAATTAGCGAGCAGTACTTC; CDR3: CASSLQGISEQYF
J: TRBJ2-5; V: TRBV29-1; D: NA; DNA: TGCAGCGTTGAAGGATCAGGGGTCGCCATTGGGACCCAGTACTTC; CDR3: CSVEGSGVAIGTQYF
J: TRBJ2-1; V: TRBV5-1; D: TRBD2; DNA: TGCGCCAGCAGCTTGGTGGGCGCTAGCGGGAGGTCCTACAATGAGCAGTTCTTC; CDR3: CASSLVGASGRSYNEQFF
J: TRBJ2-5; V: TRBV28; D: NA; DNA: TGTGCCAGCTCAGGGAGGCCGGACGAGACCCAGTACTTC; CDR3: CASSGRPDETQYF
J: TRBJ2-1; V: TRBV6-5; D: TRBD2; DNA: TGTGCCAGCAGTTTTATAGCGGGAGGCTACAATGAGCAGTTCTTC; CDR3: CASSFIAGGYNEQFF
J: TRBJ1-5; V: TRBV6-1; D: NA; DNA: TGTGCCAGCAGTGAACCGGGGGGGCAGCCCCAGCATTTT; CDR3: CASSEPGGQPQHF
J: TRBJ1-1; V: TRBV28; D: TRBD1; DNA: TGTGCCAGCAGTGCCCCAGGGGGGACTGAAGCTTTCTTT; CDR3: CASSAPGGTEAFF